The sequence of this TCR beta chain was determined in a study of blood T cell repertoires in COVID-19. Using immunoSEQ multiplex PCR, the repertoire was profiled, and TCRdb retains in-frame clones only, with some absent. The sample lists tens of thousands of clones; around 90% were seen once. The CDR3 contains 15 residues. The germline CDR1 and CDR2 sequences are KGHDR and SFDVKD. V was clipped by 2 bases and J by 8 bases; unmatched bases: 3. The J gene is TRBJ2-1, the V gene TRBV24-1, with 12 bases fitting TRBD2. The sequencing sample was made of peripheral blood. The sequence was obtained from a man aged 60 to 69 with acute or convalescent COVID-19. CDR3 sequence reads: CATSDSTSGSDEQFF. The CDR3 nucleotides read TGTGCCACCAGTGATTCGACTAGCGGGAGCGATGAGCAGTTCTTC.